This T cell receptor beta chain was identified in a study of T cells in women clearing cervical HPV infection listed by TCRdb under 2018. Some background on the complete study: The cases were 25 to 30 women with histologically confirmed HPV16-related CIN3 or worse, and 2 of those women had invasive cancers. The 20 to 25 controls were women who cleared a single incident HPV16 infection within 12 months without developing precancer or cancer. Blood from cases was collected at the visit where the lesion was first found, while blood from controls was collected once the infection could no longer be detected. Among cases, blood sampling occurred a median of about 160 days after lesion detection, with an interquartile range of roughly 90 to 230 days. Since only a few of the women had HLA typing available, the possibility that HLA type was acting as a confounder could not be ruled out. An exploratory proof-of-principle case-control study, nested within the Guanacaste HPV Natural History Study in Costa Rica, was conducted to compare TCR repertoires across cervical HPV16 outcomes. Cases and controls were matched on age within five years and on year of sample collection. Cases had a median age of almost 35 years and controls had a median age of approximately 40, with no significant differences in baseline characteristics. The parent cohort enrolled 9,000 to 13,000 women aged 18 or older in Guanacaste, Costa Rica, in 1993 to 1994 and followed the women for about 7 years. Quality controls consisted of five blinded duplicates per group, for a total of some 60 samples made up of roughly 50 participants and around 10 replicates. What the work shows at the level of the full study, not this receptor alone: Cases were distinguished from controls with an estimated AUC of around 0.85 by random forest classifiers combining richness and V gene abundances. Because T-cell numbers per sample were unknown, differences in richness could reflect varying T-cell content rather than repertoire biology. Because of the cross-sectional design, the study could not determine whether the associations came before infection or resulted from infection, and neither effector/memory subsets nor HPV-specific T cells were isolated. Across sequencing depths, CIN3+ cases showed significantly higher TCR repertoire richness than controls, but evenness did not differ between the groups. TRBV6-7 relative abundance was lower in cases than in controls (around 0.11% versus 0.16%; Bonferroni P = 0.0008).

Every participant had a single incident cervical HPV16 infection, and prevalent HPV16 infections were excluded. Cervical HPV DNA was detected by MY09/MY11 PCR and genotyped by dot-blot hybridization. Fifteen mL of heparinized blood was centrifuged, after which the buffy coat was aliquoted, frozen at -30 degrees C, and then stored at -80 degrees C. QIAGEN kits were used to extract genomic DNA from buffy coat specimens. TCR beta CDR3 regions were amplified by multiplex PCR from an average of approximately 1,200 ng genomic DNA per sample using the immunoSEQ assay. Primer bias was corrected in the assay by using a complete synthetic TCR repertoire to establish an amplification baseline. The amplicons were sequenced using the Illumina platform. Under the source paper's analysis protocol: Sequence errors were corrected by clustering with frequency ratios and a modified nearest-neighbor algorithm, and the sequences were then analyzed in the immunoSEQ Analyzer using IMGT gene definitions. TCR richness and evenness were averaged over 20 rarefaction repeats at each rarefaction depth, excluding samples with fewer sequences than the depth. Relative abundances of V, D and J genes were compared between groups using Wilcoxon rank sum tests, with FDR correction applied. In the blinded duplicates, the intraclass correlation was approximately 95% for TCR richness and averaged around 78% across 66 gene segments. TCRdb obtained this table from immuneACCESS and retained in-frame rearrangements with V and J assigned. These tables miss some clones; where compared with another copy, unresolved V genes account for less than half of the shortfall, and the remainder is unexplained. The DNA gave D and trimming, while V, J and clone size come from that table. The sample's records list just over 20,000 clones. Roughly 5% of the sample is held by the ten biggest clonotypes.

As concerns this clone: The clone's antigen remains unknown. The CDR3 end lies 3 residues beyond the end of the read and is filled in from the germline J gene.

Per the germline V gene, SGHRS is the CDR1 and YFSETQ is the CDR2. The CDR3, cysteine through phenylalanine, is 11 amino acids long. The DNA shown is the part of the CDR3 that was read: 24 bases, in frame from base 1. The sequence derives from a woman between 18 and 70 years old with a cervical HPV16 infection that either progressed to CIN3+ or cleared (not recorded which). Rearrangement joined TRBV5-1 to TRBJ2-3, with the identity of the D gene unclear. The sample consisted of blood buffy coat. The CDR3 region reads CASSDKETQYF. The covered CDR3 bases are TGCGCCAGCAGCGACAAGGAGACG.